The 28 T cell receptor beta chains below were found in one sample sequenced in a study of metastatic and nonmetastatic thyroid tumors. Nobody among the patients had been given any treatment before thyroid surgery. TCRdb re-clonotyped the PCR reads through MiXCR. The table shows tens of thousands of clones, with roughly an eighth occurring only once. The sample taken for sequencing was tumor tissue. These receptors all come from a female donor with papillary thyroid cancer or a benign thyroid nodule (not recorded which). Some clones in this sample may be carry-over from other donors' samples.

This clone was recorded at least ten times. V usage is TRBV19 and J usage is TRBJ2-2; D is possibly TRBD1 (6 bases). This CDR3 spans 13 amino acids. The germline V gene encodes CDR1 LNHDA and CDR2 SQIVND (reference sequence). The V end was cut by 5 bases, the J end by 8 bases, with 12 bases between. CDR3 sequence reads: CASSPQGAGELFF. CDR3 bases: TGTGCCAGTAGTCCACAGGGCGCGGGGGAGCTGTTTTTT. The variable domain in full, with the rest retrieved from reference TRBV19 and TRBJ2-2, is DGGITQSPKYLFRKEGQNVTLSCEQNLNHDAMYWYRQDPGQGLRLIYYSQIVNDFQKGDIAEGYSVSREKKESFPLTVTSAQKNPTAFYLCASSPQGAGELFFGEGSRLTVL.

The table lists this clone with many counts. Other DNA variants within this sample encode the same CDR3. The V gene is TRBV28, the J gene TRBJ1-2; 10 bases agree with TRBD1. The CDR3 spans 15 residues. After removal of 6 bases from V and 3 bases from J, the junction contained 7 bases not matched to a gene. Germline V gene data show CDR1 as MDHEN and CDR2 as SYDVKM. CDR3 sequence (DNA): TGTGCCAGCAGCCCGACAGGGGGCATCGACTATGGCTACACCTTC. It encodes CASSPTGGIDYGYTF.

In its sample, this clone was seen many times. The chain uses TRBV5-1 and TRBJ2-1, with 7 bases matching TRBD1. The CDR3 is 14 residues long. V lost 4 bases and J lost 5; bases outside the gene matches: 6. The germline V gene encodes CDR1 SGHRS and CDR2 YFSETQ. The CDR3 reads CASSPWTGDNEQFF. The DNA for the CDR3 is TGCGCCAGCAGCCCCTGGACAGGCGACAATGAGCAGTTCTTC.

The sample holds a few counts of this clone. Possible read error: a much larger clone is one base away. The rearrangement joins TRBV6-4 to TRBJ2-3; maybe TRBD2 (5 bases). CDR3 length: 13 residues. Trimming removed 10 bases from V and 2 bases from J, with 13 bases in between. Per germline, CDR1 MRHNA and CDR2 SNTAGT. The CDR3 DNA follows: TGTGCCACCAGGTGGACTGCCACAGATACGCAGTATTTT. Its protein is CATRWTATDTQYF.

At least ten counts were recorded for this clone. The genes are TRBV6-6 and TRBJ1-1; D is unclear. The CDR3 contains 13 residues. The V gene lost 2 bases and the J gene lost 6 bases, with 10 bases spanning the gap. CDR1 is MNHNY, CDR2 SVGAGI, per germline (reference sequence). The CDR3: CASSYEFTAEAFF. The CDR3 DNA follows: TGTGCCAGCAGTTACGAATTTACGGCTGAAGCTTTCTTT.

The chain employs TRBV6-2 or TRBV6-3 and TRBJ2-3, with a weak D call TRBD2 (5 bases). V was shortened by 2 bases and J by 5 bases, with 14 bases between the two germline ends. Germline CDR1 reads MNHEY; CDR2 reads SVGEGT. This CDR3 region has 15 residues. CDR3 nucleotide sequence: TGTGCCAGCAGTTACGGGTCCGGGGAGATAGATACGCAGTATTTT. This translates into CASSYGSGEIDTQYF.

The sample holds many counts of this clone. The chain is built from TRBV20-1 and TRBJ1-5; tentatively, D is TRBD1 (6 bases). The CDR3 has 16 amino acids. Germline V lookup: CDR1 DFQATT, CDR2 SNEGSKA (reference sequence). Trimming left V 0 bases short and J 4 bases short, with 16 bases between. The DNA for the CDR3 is TGCAGTGCTAGAGATAGGGTAGGACAGTTAAATCAGCCCCAGCATTTT. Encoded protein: CSARDRVGQLNQPQHF.

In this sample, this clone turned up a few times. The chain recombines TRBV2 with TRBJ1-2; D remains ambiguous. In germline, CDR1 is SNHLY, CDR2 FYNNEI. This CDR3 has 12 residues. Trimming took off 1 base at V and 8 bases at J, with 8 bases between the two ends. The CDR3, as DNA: TGTGCCAGCAGTGAAGGTCATCTCGGCTACACCTTC. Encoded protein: CASSEGHLGYTF.

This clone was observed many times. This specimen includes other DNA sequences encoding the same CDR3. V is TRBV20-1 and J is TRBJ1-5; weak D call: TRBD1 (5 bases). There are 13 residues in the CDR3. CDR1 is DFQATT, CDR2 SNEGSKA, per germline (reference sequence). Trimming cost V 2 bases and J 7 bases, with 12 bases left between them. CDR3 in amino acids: CSARRGAEQPQHF. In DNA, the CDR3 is TGCAGTGCTAGAAGAGGGGCGGAACAGCCCCAGCATTTT.

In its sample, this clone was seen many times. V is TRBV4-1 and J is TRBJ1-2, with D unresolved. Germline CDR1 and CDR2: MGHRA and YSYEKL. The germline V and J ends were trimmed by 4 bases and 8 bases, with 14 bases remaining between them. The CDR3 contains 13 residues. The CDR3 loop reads CASSPPTRSGYTF. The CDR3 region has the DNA TGCGCCAGCAGCCCCCCCACGAGGTCGGGCTACACCTTC.

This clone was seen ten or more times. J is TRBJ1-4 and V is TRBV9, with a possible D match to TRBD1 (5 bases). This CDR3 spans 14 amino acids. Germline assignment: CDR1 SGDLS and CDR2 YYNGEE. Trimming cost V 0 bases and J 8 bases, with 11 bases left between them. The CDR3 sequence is CASSVGVGEEKLFF. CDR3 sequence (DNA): TGTGCCAGCAGCGTAGGGGTAGGGGAGGAAAAACTGTTTTTT.

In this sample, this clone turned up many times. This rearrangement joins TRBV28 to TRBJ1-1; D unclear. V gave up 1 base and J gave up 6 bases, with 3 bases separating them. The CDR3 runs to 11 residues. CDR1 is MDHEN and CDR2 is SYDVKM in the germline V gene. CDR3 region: CASSLFAEAFF. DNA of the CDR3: TGTGCCAGCAGTTTATTCGCTGAAGCTTTCTTT.

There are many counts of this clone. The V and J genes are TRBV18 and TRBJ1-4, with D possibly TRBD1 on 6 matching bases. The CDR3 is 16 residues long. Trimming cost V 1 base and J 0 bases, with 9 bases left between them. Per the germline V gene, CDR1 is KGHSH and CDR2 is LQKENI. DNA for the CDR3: TGTGCCAGCTCACCACAACAGGGTGCAACTAATGAAAAACTGTTTTTT. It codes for CASSPQQGATNEKLFF.

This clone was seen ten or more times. CDR3 DNA sequence: TGTGCCAGTAGTCCCCAACCCCGACTGTCTAGCGGACTTTACAATGAGCAGTTCTTC. As protein: CASSPQPRLSSGLYNEQFF. This chain connects TRBV19 to TRBJ2-1; TRBD2 matches at 7 bases. CDR1 LNHDA and CDR2 SQIVND come from the germline V gene (reference sequence). There are 19 residues in the CDR3. The J segment lost 4 bases and the V segment lost 5 bases, leaving 20 bases of the junction unmatched.

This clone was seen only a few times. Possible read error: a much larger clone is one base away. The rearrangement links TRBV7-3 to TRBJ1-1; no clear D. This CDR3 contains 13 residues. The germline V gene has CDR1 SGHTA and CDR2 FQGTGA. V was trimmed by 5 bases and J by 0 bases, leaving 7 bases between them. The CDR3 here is CASSQVLNTEAFF. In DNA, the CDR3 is TGTGCCAGCAGCCAAGTCCTGAACACTGAAGCTTTCTTT.

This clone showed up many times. The CDR3 is CASSEETQYF. CDR3 DNA sequence: TGTGCCAGCAGTGAAGAGACCCAGTACTTC. This chain joins TRBV2 and TRBJ2-5, with no clear D. Germline CDR1 SNHLY, CDR2 FYNNEI. CDR3 length equals 10 residues. V lost 1 base to trimming and J lost 6 bases, with 0 bases between them.

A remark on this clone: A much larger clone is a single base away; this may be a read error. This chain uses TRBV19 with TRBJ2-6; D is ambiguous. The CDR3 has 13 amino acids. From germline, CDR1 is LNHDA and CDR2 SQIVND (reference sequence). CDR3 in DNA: TGTGCCAGTTCTCGCTCTTGGGCCAACGTCCTGACTTTC. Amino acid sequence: CASSRSWANVLTF.

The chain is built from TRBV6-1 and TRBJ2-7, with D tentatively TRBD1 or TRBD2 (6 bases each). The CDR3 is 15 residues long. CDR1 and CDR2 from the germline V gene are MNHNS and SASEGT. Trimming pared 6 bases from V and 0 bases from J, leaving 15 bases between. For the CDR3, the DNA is TGTGCCAGCAGCGGGCGGGACACTAACTCCTACGAGCAGTACTTC. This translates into CASSGRDTNSYEQYF.

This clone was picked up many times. The CDR3 spells CASSRTYGTVSYEQYF. Here the CDR3 DNA reads TGCGCCAGCAGCCGGACCTACGGGACAGTCTCCTACGAGCAGTACTTC. The J gene is TRBJ2-7, the V gene TRBV4-1; 7 bases are a match to TRBD1. Germline CDR1 is MGHRA and CDR2 is YSYEKL. The CDR3 contains 16 residues. Unmatched junction bases numbered 9, after V lost 4 bases and J lost 0 bases.

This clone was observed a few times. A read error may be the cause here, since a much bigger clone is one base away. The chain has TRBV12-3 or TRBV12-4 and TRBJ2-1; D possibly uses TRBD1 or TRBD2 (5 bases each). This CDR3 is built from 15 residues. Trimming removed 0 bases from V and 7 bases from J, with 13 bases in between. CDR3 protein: CASSLAGPFCNEQFF. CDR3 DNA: TGTGCCAGCAGTTTAGCGGGACCCTTTTGTAATGAGCAGTTCTTC.

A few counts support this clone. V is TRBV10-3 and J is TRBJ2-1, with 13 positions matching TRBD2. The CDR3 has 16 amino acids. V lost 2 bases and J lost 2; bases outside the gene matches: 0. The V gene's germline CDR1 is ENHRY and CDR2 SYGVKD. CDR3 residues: CAISETSGRAYNEQFF. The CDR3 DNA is TGTGCCATCAGTGAGACTAGCGGGAGGGCCTACAATGAGCAGTTCTTC.

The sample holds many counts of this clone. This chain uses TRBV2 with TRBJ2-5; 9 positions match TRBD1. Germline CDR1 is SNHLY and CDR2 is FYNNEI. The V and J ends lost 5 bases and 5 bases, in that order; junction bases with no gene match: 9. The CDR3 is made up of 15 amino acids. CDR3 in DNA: TGTGCCAGCAGTCGGGGACAGGGAGGGCAGGAGACCCAGTACTTC. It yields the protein CASSRGQGGQETQYF.

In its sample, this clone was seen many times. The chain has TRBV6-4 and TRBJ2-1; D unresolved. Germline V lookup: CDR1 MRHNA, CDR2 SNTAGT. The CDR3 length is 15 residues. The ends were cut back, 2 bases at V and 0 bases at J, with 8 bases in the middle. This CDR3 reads CASSDTMSSYNEQFF. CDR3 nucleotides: TGTGCCAGCAGTGACACTATGAGCTCCTACAATGAGCAGTTCTTC.

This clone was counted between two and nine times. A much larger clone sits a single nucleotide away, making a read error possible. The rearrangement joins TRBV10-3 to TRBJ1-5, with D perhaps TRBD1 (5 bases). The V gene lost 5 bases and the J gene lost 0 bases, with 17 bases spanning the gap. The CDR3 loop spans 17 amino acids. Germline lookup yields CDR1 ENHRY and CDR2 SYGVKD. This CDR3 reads CAISKTVQENSNQPQHF. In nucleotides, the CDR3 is TGTGCCATCAGTAAGACCGTACAGGAGAATAGCAATCAGCCCCAGCATTTT.

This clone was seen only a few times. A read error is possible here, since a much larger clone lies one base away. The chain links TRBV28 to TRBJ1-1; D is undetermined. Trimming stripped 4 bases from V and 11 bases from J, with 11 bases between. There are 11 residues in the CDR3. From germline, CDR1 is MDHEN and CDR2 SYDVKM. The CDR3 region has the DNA TGTGCCAGCAGTTCCGATTTTCGGGCTTTCTTT. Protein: CASSSDFRAFF.

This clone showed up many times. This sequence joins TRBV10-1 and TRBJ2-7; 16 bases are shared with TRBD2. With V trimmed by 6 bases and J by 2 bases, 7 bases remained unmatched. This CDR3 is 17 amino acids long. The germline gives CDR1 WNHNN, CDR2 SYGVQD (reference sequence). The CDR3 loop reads CASSGTSGRAVPYEQYF. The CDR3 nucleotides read TGCGCCAGCAGCGGGACTAGCGGGAGGGCCGTCCCCTACGAGCAGTACTTC.

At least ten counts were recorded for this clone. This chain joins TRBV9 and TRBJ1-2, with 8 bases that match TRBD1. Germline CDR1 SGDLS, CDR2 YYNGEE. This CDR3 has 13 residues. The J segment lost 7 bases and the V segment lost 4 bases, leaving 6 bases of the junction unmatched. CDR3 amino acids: CASSKDRVGGYTF. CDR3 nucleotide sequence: TGTGCCAGCAGCAAGGACAGGGTCGGTGGCTACACCTTC.

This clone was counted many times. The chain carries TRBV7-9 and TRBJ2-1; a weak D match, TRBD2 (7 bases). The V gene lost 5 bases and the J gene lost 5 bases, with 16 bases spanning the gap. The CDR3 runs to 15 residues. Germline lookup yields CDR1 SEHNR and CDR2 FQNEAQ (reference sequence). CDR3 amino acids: CASSPGGRGNNEQFF. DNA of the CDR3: TGTGCCAGCAGCCCCGGGGGGCGGGGAAACAATGAGCAGTTCTTC.